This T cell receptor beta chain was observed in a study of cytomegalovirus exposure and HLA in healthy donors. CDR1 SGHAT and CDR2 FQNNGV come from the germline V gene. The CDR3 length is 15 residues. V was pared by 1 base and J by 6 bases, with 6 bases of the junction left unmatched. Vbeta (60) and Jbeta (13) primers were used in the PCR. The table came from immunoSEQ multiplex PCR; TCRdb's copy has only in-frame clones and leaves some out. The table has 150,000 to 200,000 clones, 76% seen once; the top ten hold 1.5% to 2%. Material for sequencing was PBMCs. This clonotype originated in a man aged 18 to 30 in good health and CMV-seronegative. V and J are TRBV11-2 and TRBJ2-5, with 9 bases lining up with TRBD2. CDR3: CASSLVSREGKTQYF. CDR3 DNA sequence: TGTGCCAGCAGCTTAGTTTCGCGGGAGGGGAAGACCCAGTACTTC.